Each of the 25 T cell receptor beta chains below was sequenced from the same sample in a study of CD8 T cells in cerebrospinal fluid in Alzheimer's disease. TCRdb re-analyzed the 10x single-cell sequencing reads; it lists each CDR3 protein once, without DNA. This repertoire includes approximately 1,200 distinct CDR3 sequences. Sequenced input: cerebrospinal fluid. These receptors were taken from a human donor with Parkinson's disease.

V is TRBV5-4 and J is TRBJ2-5; TCRdb names TRBD2, which stays unverified in the absence of DNA. The CDR3 sequence is 15 residues long. The germline gives CDR1 SGHNT, CDR2 YYREEE (reference sequence). CDR3 in amino acids: CASSFQGSGGETQYF.

J is TRBJ1-1 and V is TRBV7-3. Germline lookup yields CDR1 SGHTA and CDR2 FQGTGA. The CDR3 runs 14 residues. CDR3 protein: CASSLRGVSTEAFF. Based on the CDR3 plus reference TRBV7-3 and TRBJ1-1, the full variable domain is GAGVSQTPSNKVTEKGKYVELRCDPISGHTALYWYRQSLGQGPEFLIYFQGTGAADDSGLPNDRFFAVRPEGSVSTLKIQRTERGDSAVYLCASSLRGVSTEAFFGQGTRLTVV.

This clonotype shows up as medium-sized by frequency. The chain uses TRBV10-1 and TRBJ2-7; TCRdb outputs TRBD1, but without DNA this stays unchecked. The CDR3 is 15 amino acids. The germline gives CDR1 WNHNN, CDR2 SYGVQD (reference sequence). CDR3 in amino acids: CASSECLVGGCEQYF.

By frequency, this clonotype is large. The chain uses TRBV7-8 and TRBJ2-3. This CDR3 region has 16 residues. Looked up from germline, CDR1 is SGHVS and CDR2 is FQNEAQ. The CDR3 loop reads CASSLAGVSSTDTQYF.

This rearrangement joins TRBV6-5 to TRBJ1-5; TCRdb returns TRBD1, unconfirmable since there is no DNA. This CDR3 has 17 amino acids. The germline V gene encodes CDR1 MNHEY and CDR2 SVGAGI. The CDR3 reads CASSGDRGHGQLPLQHF.

This clonotype is labeled medium-sized based on frequency. The genes are TRBV5-1 and TRBJ2-7; TCRdb outputs TRBD2, but without DNA this stays unchecked. The CDR3 consists of 13 residues. Germline V gene sequence: CDR1 SGHRS, CDR2 YFSETQ. The CDR3 spells CASSLLADYEQYF.

By frequency, this clonotype registers medium-sized. The V gene is TRBV10-3, the J gene TRBJ1-1. The CDR3 length is 12 residues. The germline V gene encodes CDR1 ENHRY and CDR2 SYGVKD. The CDR3 sequence: CAISEGQAEAFF.

The chain joins TRBV6-6 to TRBJ2-2; the TCRdb call, TRBD1, lacks DNA for checking. The germline V gene encodes CDR1 MNHNY and CDR2 SVGAGI (reference sequence). CDR3 length equals 14 residues. CDR3 residues: CASRSLLNTGELFF.

This chain links TRBV5-6 with TRBJ1-1; TCRdb's D gene call, TRBD1, goes unchecked for lack of DNA. Germline values: CDR1 SGHDT, CDR2 YYEEEE. The CDR3 has 15 amino acids. CDR3: CASSLRPGGITEAFF.

Considering frequency, this clonotype is large. The V gene is TRBV9, the J gene TRBJ1-1. Germline V gene data show CDR1 as SGDLS and CDR2 as YYNGEE. The CDR3 loop spans 14 amino acids. The chain's CDR3 is CASSVGLMNTEAFF.

Its frequency marks this clonotype as medium-sized. The chain joins TRBV29-1 to TRBJ2-5; TCRdb gives TRBD2 as the D gene, but with no DNA this cannot be confirmed. The CDR3 runs 15 residues. The V gene's germline CDR1 is SQVTM and CDR2 ANQGSEA. This chain's CDR3 is CSVKVRETYQETQYF.

This clonotype is labeled medium-sized based on frequency. The rearrangement links TRBV19 to TRBJ2-1; TCRdb calls TRBD1, which cannot be checked without DNA. This CDR3 spans 12 amino acids. Germline lookup yields CDR1 LNHDA and CDR2 SQIVND (reference sequence). The CDR3 loop reads CASAQGRNEQFF.

By frequency, this clonotype is medium-sized (0.01 to 0.1%). The chain carries TRBV20-1 and TRBJ2-7; checking the TCRdb D call of TRBD2 is not possible without DNA. The CDR3 loop spans 15 amino acids. Germline values: CDR1 DFQATT, CDR2 SNEGSKA (reference sequence). CDR3 in amino acids: CSARDPPSGSYEQYF.

This clonotype shows up as medium-sized by frequency. The V call is TRBV12-3 or TRBV12-4, the J call TRBJ2-5; the D call from TCRdb, TRBD1, cannot be confirmed without DNA. The CDR3 is made up of 15 amino acids. CDR3 region: CASSLGWGVGETQYF.

This clonotype registers medium-sized by frequency. The chain has TRBV6-1 and TRBJ2-5; TCRdb proposes TRBD1, but this gene call is untestable without DNA. Germline CDR1 and CDR2: MNHNS and SASEGT. The CDR3 is made up of 13 amino acids. CDR3 in amino acids: CASNPGTVETQYF.

This clonotype shows up as medium-sized by frequency. The V and J genes are TRBV28 and TRBJ1-2; no DNA is available, so the TRBD1 call from TCRdb remains unchecked. The CDR3 contains 15 residues. The germline CDR1 and CDR2 sequences are MDHEN and SYDVKM. CDR3 amino acids: CASSPGTGNNYGYTF.

This clonotype is identified as medium-sized (0.01 to 0.1%) from frequency. The rearrangement uses TRBV5-1 and TRBJ1-3; TCRdb indicates TRBD1, and absent DNA this call remains unverified. The V gene's germline CDR1 is SGHRS and CDR2 YFSETQ. The CDR3 runs to 15 residues. The CDR3 loop reads CASSLDSLSGNTIYF.

According to its frequency, this clonotype is medium-sized. The chain combines TRBV20-1 with TRBJ1-5; TCRdb outputs TRBD1, but without DNA this stays unchecked. CDR1 is DFQATT and CDR2 is SNEGSKA in the germline V gene (reference sequence). The CDR3 sequence is 15 residues long. This chain's CDR3 is CSASWGSGSDQPQHF.

This clonotype is classed as medium-sized by frequency. The chain couples TRBV3-1 to TRBJ1-1; TCRdb proposes TRBD1, but this gene call is untestable without DNA. CDR1 and CDR2 from the germline V gene are LGHDT and YNNKEL (reference sequence). This CDR3 has 14 residues. This CDR3 reads CASSQEYRGSEAFF.

The J gene is TRBJ1-1, the V gene TRBV11-3. The CDR3 sequence is 13 residues long. Per the germline V gene, CDR1 is SGHNT and CDR2 is YENEEA. CDR3 residues: CASSLTQTTEAFF.

According to its frequency, this clonotype is large (0.1 to 1%). CDR3 in amino acids: CASSLRSGSSNYGYTF. This chain connects TRBV4-2 to TRBJ1-2; there is no DNA to check the TCRdb D call of TRBD1. CDR3 length: 16 amino acids. The germline gives CDR1 LGHNA, CDR2 YNFKEQ.

This clonotype shows up as large by frequency. The J gene is TRBJ2-3, the V gene TRBV28; TCRdb returns TRBD1, unconfirmable since there is no DNA. The CDR3 has 14 residues. Germline CDR1 MDHEN, CDR2 SYDVKM. Here the CDR3 reads CASSGPGSTDTQYF. The full variable domain, in which reference TRBV28 and TRBJ2-3 provide the parts outside the CDR3, is DVKVTQSSRYLVKRTGEKVFLECVQDMDHENMFWYRQDPGLGLRLIYFSYDVKMKEKGDIPEGYSVSREKKERFSLILESASTNQTSMYLCASSGPGSTDTQYFGPGTRLTVL.

In terms of frequency, this clonotype is large. The V gene is TRBV4-3, the J gene TRBJ2-1. The germline V gene encodes CDR1 LGHNA and CDR2 YSLEER. The CDR3 contains 16 residues. The CDR3: CASSQANFPAYNEQFF.

This clonotype is classed as medium-sized by frequency. The chain combines TRBV29-1 with TRBJ2-2; the D call from TCRdb, TRBD1, cannot be confirmed without DNA. Germline V gene lookup returns CDR1 SQVTM and CDR2 ANQGSEA. This CDR3 has 16 amino acids. The CDR3 loop reads CSVGQPQGAWAGELFF.

Considering frequency, this clonotype is medium-sized. The chain employs TRBV5-6 and TRBJ2-2; absent DNA, TCRdb's TRBD1 call cannot be checked. Germline V CDR1 and CDR2: SGHDT, YYEEEE. This CDR3 region has 15 residues. CDR3 sequence reads: CASSSIRTGIGELFF. The variable domain in full, completed from reference TRBV5-6 and TRBJ2-2, reads DAGVTQSPTHLIKTRGQQVTLRCSPKSGHDTVSWYQQALGQGPQFIFQYYEEEERQRGNFPDRFSGHQFPNYSSELNVNALLLGDSALYLCASSSIRTGIGELFFGEGSRLTVL.